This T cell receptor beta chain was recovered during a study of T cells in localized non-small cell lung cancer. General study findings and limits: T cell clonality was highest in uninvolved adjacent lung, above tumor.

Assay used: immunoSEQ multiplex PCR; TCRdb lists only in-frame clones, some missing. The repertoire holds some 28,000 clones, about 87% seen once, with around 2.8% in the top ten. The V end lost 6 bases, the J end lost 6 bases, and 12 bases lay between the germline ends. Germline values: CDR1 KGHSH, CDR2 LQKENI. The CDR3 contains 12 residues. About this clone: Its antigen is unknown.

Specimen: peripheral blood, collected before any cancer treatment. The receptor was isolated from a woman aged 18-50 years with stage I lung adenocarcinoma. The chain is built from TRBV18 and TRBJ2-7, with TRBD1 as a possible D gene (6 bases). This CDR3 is CASSSQGIEQYF. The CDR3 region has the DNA TGTGCCAGCTCTTCACAGGGAATCGAGCAGTACTTC. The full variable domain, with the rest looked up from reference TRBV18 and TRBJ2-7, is NAGVMQNPRHLVRRRGQEARLRCSPMKGHSHVYWYRQLPEEGLKFMVYLQKENIIDESGMPKERFSAEFPKEGPSILRIQQVVRGDSAAYFCASSSQGIEQYFGPGTRLTVT.